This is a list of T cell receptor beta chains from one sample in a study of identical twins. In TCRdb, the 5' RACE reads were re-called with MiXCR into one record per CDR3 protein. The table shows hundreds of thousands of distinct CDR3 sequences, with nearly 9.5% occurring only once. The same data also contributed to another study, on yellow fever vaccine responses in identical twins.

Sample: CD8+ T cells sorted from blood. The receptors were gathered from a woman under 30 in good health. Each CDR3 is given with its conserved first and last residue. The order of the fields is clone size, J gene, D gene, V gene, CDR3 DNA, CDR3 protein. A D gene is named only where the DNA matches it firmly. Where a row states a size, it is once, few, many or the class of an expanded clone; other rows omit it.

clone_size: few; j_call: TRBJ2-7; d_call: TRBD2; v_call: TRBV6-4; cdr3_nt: TGTGCCAGCAGTGACGCTGAAAGCGGGGGCGAGGAATGGGTATTCGAGCAGTACTTC; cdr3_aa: CASSDAESGGEEWVFEQYF
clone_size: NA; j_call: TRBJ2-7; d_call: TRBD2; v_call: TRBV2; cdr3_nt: TGTGCCAGCAGGGCCGCGGGAGGCCAATACGAGCAGTACTTC; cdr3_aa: CASRAAGGQYEQYF
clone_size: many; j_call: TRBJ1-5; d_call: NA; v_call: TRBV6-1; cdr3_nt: TGTGCCAGCACCCCGACTGGGGGAGCCAATCAGCCCCAGCATTTT; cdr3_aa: CASTPTGGANQPQHF
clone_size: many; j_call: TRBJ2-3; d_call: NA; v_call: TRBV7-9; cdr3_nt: TGTGCCGCGCTGGAGGAGGATACGCAGTATTTT; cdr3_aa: CAALEEDTQYF
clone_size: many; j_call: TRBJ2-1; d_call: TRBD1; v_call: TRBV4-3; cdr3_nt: TGCGCCAGCAGCCATGAGACAGGGGGTCTTTTTTACAATGAGCAGTTCTTC; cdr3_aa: CASSHETGGLFYNEQFF
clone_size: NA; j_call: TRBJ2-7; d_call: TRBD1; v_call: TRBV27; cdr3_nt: TGTGCCAGCAGTTTACGACCCGGACAGGCCGAGCAGTACTTC; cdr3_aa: CASSLRPGQAEQYF
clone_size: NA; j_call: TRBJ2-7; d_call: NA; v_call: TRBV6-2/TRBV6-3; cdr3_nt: TGTGCCAGCAGTTATAGTTCCAGTACCTACGAGCAGTACTTC; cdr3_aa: CASSYSSSTYEQYF
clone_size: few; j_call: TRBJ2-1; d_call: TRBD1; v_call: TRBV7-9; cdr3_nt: TGTGCCAGCAGCTATCCCGACAGGGGGCTTGATGAGCAGTTCTTC; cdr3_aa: CASSYPDRGLDEQFF
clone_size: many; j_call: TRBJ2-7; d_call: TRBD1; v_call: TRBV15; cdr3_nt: TGTGCCACCAGCCTCGGGACAGATTACGAGCAGTACTTC; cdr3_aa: CATSLGTDYEQYF
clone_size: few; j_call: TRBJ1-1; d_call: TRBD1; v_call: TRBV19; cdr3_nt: TGTGCCAGTATGACACAGGGGCGGACTGAAGCTTTCTTT; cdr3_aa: CASMTQGRTEAFF
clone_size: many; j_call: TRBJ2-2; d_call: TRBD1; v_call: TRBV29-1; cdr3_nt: TGCAGCGTTGACCTTGGGACAGATCGCCCAACCGGGGAGCTGTTTTTT; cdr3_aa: CSVDLGTDRPTGELFF
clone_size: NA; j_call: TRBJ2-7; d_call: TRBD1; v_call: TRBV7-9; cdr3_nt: TGTGCCAGCAGCGGCGGACAGGTTTACGAGCAGTACTTC; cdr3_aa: CASSGGQVYEQYF
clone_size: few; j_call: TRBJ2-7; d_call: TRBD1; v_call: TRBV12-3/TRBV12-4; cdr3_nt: TGTGCCAGCAGCACAGGGGCCGTCTCCTACGAGCAGTACTTC; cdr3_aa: CASSTGAVSYEQYF
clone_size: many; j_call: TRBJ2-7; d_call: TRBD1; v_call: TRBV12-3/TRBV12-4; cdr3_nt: TGTGCCAGCAGTACGGGACAGGGCTTCTACGAGCAGTACTTC; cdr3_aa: CASSTGQGFYEQYF
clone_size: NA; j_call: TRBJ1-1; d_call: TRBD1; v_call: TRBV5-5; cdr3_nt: TGTGCCAGCAGCTTGCGGCCCGGGACAGTTATGAACACTGAAGCTTTCTTT; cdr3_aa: CASSLRPGTVMNTEAFF
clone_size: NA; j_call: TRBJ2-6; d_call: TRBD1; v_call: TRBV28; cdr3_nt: TGTGCCAGCAGTTCTGAAGGCGGGGACAGGGGCTCTGGGGCCAACGTCCTGACTTTC; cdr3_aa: CASSSEGGDRGSGANVLTF
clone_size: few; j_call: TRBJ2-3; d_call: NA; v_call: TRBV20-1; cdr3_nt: TGCAGTGCTAGAGATATCCCGGAGGACTTGTTAACAGATACGCAGTATTTT; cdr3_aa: CSARDIPEDLLTDTQYF
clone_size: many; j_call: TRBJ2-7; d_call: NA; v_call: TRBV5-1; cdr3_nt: TGCGCCAGCAGCTTGTCGGACTTCTACGAGCAGTACTTC; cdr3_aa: CASSLSDFYEQYF
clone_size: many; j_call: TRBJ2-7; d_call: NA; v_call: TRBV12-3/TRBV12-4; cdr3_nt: TGTGCCAGCAGCCTCGGGCAGGGTTTTACCTACGAGCAGTACTTC; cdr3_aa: CASSLGQGFTYEQYF
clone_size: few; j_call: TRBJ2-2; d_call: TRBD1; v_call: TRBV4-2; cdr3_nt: TGTGCCAGCAGCGAGGACAGGGTCGGGGAGCTGTTTTTT; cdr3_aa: CASSEDRVGELFF
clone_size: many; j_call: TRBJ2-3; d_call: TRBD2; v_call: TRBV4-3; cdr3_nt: TGCGCCAGCAGCCCTCTTAATAGCGGGAAAACAGATACGCAGTATTTT; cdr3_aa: CASSPLNSGKTDTQYF
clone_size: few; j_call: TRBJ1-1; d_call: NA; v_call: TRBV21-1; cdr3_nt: TGTGCCAGCAGCAAGGGGCGAGGAAGGGGGGGGAACACTGAAGCTTTCTTT; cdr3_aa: CASSKGRGRGGNTEAFF
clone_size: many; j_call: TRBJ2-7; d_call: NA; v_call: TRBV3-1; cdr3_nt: TGTGCCAGCAGCCCTCCGGGACTTACTCACGCCTACGAGCAGTACTTC; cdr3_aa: CASSPPGLTHAYEQYF
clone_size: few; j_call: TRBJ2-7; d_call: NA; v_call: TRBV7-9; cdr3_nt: TGTGCCAGCAGCCTTGACAGGCAATTTCCCTACGAGCAGTACTTC; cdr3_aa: CASSLDRQFPYEQYF
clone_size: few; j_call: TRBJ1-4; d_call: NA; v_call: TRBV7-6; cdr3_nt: TGTGCCAGCAGCGGCTTGGATGAAAAACTGTTTTTT; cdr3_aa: CASSGLDEKLFF
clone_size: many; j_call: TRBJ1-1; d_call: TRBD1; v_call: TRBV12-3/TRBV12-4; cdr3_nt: TGTGCCAGCAGCCGGACAGGGGCTGAAGCTTTCTTT; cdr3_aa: CASSRTGAEAFF
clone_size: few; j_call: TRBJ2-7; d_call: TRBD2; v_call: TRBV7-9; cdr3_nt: TGTGCCAGCAGCGCCGGGACTAGCGACCGGCTCTACGAGCAGTACTTC; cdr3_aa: CASSAGTSDRLYEQYF
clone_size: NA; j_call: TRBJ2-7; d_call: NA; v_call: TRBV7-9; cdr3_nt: TGTGCCAGCAGGTGGGGCAGCTACGAGCAGTACTTC; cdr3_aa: CASRWGSYEQYF
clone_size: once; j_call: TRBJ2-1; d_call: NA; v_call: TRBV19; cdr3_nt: TGTGCCAGTAGTACCTTGGACGGGACTTCCTTTTACCGAGACTACAATGAGCAGTTCTTC; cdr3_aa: CASSTLDGTSFYRDYNEQFF
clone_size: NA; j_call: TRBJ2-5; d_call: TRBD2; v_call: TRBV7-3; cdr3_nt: TGTGCCAGCAGCCCGGTGGGGGGGGAGACCCAGTACTTC; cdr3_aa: CASSPVGGETQYF
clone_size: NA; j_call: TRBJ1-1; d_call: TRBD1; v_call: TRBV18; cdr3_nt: TGTGCCAGCTCATATCAGACAGGGGTTATGAACACTGAAGCTTTCTTT; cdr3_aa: CASSYQTGVMNTEAFF
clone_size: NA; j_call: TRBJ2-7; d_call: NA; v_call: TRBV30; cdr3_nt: TGTGCCTGGTATCTAGGCTACGAGCAGTACTTC; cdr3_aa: CAWYLGYEQYF
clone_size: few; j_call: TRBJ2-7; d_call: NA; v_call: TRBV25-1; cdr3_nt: TGTGCCAGCAGTGAATATTTGGCAGGCTCCTACGAGCAGTACTTC; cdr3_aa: CASSEYLAGSYEQYF
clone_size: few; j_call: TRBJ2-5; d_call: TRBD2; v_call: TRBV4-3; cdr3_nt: TGCGCCAGCAGCCAAGATCTGGCTAGCGGGAGGGCAGGAGAGACCCAGTACTTC; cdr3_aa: CASSQDLASGRAGETQYF
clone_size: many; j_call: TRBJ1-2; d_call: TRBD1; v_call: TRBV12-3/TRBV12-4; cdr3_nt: TGTGCCAGCAGGGACGGACAGGGAAGCTACACCTTC; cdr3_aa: CASRDGQGSYTF
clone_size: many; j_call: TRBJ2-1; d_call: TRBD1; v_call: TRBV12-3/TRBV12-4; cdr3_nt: TGTGCCAGCAGTTTTGGGGACAGTGGATTTCAGTTCTTC; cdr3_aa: CASSFGDSGFQFF
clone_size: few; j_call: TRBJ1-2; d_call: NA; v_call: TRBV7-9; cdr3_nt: TGTGCCAGCAGCTTAGAGTCGGCATGGCCTAACTATGGCTACACCTTC; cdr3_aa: CASSLESAWPNYGYTF
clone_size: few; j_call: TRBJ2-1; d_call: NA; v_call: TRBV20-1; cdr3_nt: TGCAGTGCTTGGCCTCGGCTCAACAATGAGCAGTTCTTC; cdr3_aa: CSAWPRLNNEQFF
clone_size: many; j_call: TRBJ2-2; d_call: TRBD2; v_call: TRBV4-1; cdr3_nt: TGCGCCAGCAGCCAAGTTAGCGGGGAGCGCACCGGGGAGCTGTTTTTT; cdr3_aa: CASSQVSGERTGELFF
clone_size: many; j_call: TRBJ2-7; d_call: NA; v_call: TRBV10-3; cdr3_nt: TGTGCCATCAGTGACCAGGACTTCTACGAGCAGTACTTC; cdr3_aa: CAISDQDFYEQYF
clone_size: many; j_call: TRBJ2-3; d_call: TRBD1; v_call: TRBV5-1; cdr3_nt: TGCGCCAGCAGCTTCCTTACAGGGGTGAGCACAGATACGCAGTATTTT; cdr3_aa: CASSFLTGVSTDTQYF